This T cell receptor beta chain was observed in a study of metastatic and nonmetastatic thyroid tumors. Germline V gene sequence: CDR1 MNHNS, CDR2 SASEGT. V lost 3 bases, J lost 8 bases, and 4 bases lay in between. The CDR3 runs to 10 residues. TCRdb re-processed the PCR reads through MiXCR. This table holds some 36,000 clones, about a sixth found once. No treatment had been given to any patient before thyroid surgery. The TCR comes from a male donor with papillary thyroid cancer or a benign thyroid nodule (not recorded which). Some clones in this sample may be carry-over from other donors' samples. The chain recombines TRBV6-1 with TRBJ1-2; D is ambiguous. The specimen sequenced was blood. Written as DNA, the CDR3 is TGTGCCAGCAGTGAGCACGGCTACACCTTC. Its protein product is CASSEHGYTF.